These T cell receptor beta chains were read from a single sample in a study of cytomegalovirus exposure and HLA in healthy donors. The protocol was immunoSEQ multiplex PCR, while the TCRdb copy is restricted to in-frame clones and leaves out a portion. The sample contains about 190,000 clones, more than 65% of which appear only once. The sample comprised PBMCs. These TCRs come from a woman aged 30 to 39 in good health and CMV-seropositive. Each CDR3 is given with its conserved first and last residue. Fields, in order: V gene, J gene, clone size, D gene, CDR3 DNA, CDR3 protein. D genes are given only for firm matches. The size field is filled for only some rows; it gives once, few, many or a size class.

TRBV7-9	TRBJ1-1	NA	NA	TGTGCCAGCAGCCCTCGACAGTCCATGAACACTGAAGCTTTCTTT	CASSPRQSMNTEAFF
TRBV28	TRBJ2-1	NA	TRBD1	TGTGCCACCAGCGAGAAGTCAGGGGGAGACCTCTACAATGAGCAGTTCTTC	CATSEKSGGDLYNEQFF
TRBV5-5	TRBJ2-1	once	TRBD2	TGTGCCAGCAGCTTTGGGCTAGCGGGAGCTTTAGCCCCCCCCTACAATGAGCAGTTCTTC	CASSFGLAGALAPPYNEQFF
TRBV27	TRBJ2-3	NA	NA	TGTGCCAGCAAGCCAGGGTACGCAGATACGCAGTATTTT	CASKPGYADTQYF
TRBV10-1	TRBJ2-1	NA	NA	TGCGCCAGCGAAGTCTGGGACTTCTCCTACAATGAGCAGTTCTTC	CASEVWDFSYNEQFF
TRBV11-2	TRBJ2-4	NA	NA	TGTGCCAGCAGCTTTGGGCAGGGAAAAAACATTCAGTACTTC	CASSFGQGKNIQYF
TRBV5-1	TRBJ2-1	NA	TRBD2	TGCGCCAGCAGCTTGTCGGGGGGTTACAATGAGCAGTTCTTC	CASSLSGGYNEQFF
TRBV5-1	TRBJ2-5	few	TRBD2	TGCGCCAGCAGCTTGGAGCCTAGCGGGATACGGCAAGAGACCCAGTACTTC	CASSLEPSGIRQETQYF
TRBV28	TRBJ1-1	NA	NA	TGTGCCAGCAGTTTACGGGGGAGGGACACTGAAGCTTTCTTT	CASSLRGRDTEAFF
TRBV2	TRBJ2-1	few	TRBD1	TGTGCCAGCAGGTCAGGACAGGGGTCCTACAATGAGCAGTTCTTC	CASRSGQGSYNEQFF
TRBV7-9	TRBJ2-5	NA	NA	TGTGCCAGCAGCTTATGGCACAGGGAGGGAGAGACCCAGTACTTC	CASSLWHREGETQYF
TRBV27	TRBJ2-7	few	TRBD2	TGTGCCAGCAGTCCGCGGGGGGGTGGGGGCTACGAGCAGTACTTC	CASSPRGGGGYEQYF
TRBV10-3	TRBJ1-5	NA	NA	TGTGCCATCAGTGACTTTGTAATTGGGCAGGGCCATCAGCCCCAGCATTTT	CAISDFVIGQGHQPQHF
TRBV28	TRBJ2-3	NA	NA	TGTGCCAGCAGCCCGACAGGTCGGGATACGCAGTATTTT	CASSPTGRDTQYF
TRBV28	TRBJ2-7	NA	TRBD1	TGTGCCAGCGCACGTCCGACAGGGAGAGGGTACGAGCAGTACTTC	CASARPTGRGYEQYF
TRBV27	TRBJ1-6	NA	TRBD1	TGTGCCAGCAGTTCCCCCGGGACAGGGGGGAATTCACCCCTCCACTTT	CASSSPGTGGNSPLHF
TRBV5-1	TRBJ2-7	NA	TRBD2	TGCGCCAGCAGCCCTTCTAGCGGGAGTCGAAACGAGCAGTACTTC	CASSPSSGSRNEQYF
TRBV27	TRBJ2-7	NA	TRBD2	TGTGCCAGCAGTTTCCTCGGGACTAGCGGGGTACGGGACGAGCAGTACTTC	CASSFLGTSGVRDEQYF
TRBV5-5	TRBJ2-2	NA	TRBD1	TGTGCCAGCAGCCCGAGGCCGAACGGACAGGGTGGTACCGGGGAGCTGTTTTTT	CASSPRPNGQGGTGELFF
TRBV11-2	TRBJ2-1	few	TRBD2	TGTGCCAGCAGCCTCGGGACTAGCAACAATGAGCAGTTCTTC	CASSLGTSNNEQFF
TRBV6-6	TRBJ1-1	NA	NA	TGTGCCAGCAGTTCGGGACACGAGAGTGAAGCTTTCTTT	CASSSGHESEAFF
TRBV28	TRBJ1-4	NA	TRBD1	TGTGCCAGCAGTGACAGGGGAGGGCACGAAAAACTGTTTTTT	CASSDRGGHEKLFF
TRBV6-4	TRBJ1-1	NA	TRBD1	TGTGCCAGCAAACCCGGGACAGGGGGACGCGAAGCTTTCTTT	CASKPGTGGREAFF
TRBV27	TRBJ1-2	NA	TRBD1	TGTGCCAGCAGTGCCTTCCGGGACAGGGGTTATGGCTACACCTTC	CASSAFRDRGYGYTF
TRBV4-1	TRBJ1-3	NA	TRBD1	TGCGCCAGCAGCCAAGTGCAGGGGGCTGGAAACACCATATATTTT	CASSQVQGAGNTIYF
TRBV6-1	TRBJ2-1	few	NA	TGTGCCAGCAGAAAGACGACGGGTTGGGATGAGCAGTTCTTC	CASRKTTGWDEQFF
TRBV5-1	TRBJ2-5	NA	NA	TGCGCCAGCAGCTTGTCCGGAGAGGCAGTCCAAGAGACCCAGTACTTC	CASSLSGEAVQETQYF
TRBV28	TRBJ1-1	NA	NA	TGTGCCAGCAGTTTCGGTCAGAACACTGAAGCTTTCTTT	CASSFGQNTEAFF
TRBV20-1	TRBJ2-5	NA	NA	TGCAGTGCTGTCCGGGAGACCCAGTACTTC	CSAVRETQYF
TRBV5-8	TRBJ1-2	NA	TRBD1	TGTGCCAGCCGACAGGGCTATGGCTACACCTTC	CASRQGYGYTF
TRBV5-4	TRBJ2-5	NA	NA	TGTGCCAGCAGCCCTCCGTCGGGAGAGACCCAGTACTTC	CASSPPSGETQYF